The 32 T cell receptor beta chains listed next were all sequenced from one sample in a study of STAT5B mutations in CD4+ large granular lymphocyte leukemia. Repertoires were generated with immunoSEQ multiplex PCR, while TCRdb's copy carries only in-frame clones and drops some. The sample has nearly 20,000 clones; about 81% are singletons. Source material: CD4+ T cells from blood buffy coats. All receptors derive from a human donor in good health.

The V and J genes are TRBV6-5 and TRBJ2-5; TRBD2 matches 7 bases. The CDR3 loop spans 14 amino acids. V shed 8 bases and J 5 bases; nucleotides not matched to a gene: 11. CDR1 is MNHEY, CDR2 SVGAGI, per germline. CDR3: CASRIGGIGETQYF. The DNA of the CDR3 is TGTGCCAGCCGCATCGGGGGGATCGGGGAGACCCAGTACTTC.

This clone was found once. V gene TRBV7-6 combines with J gene TRBJ2-2; no firm D call. V gave up 3 bases and J gave up 3 bases, with 5 bases separating them. Germline CDR1 SGHVS, CDR2 FNYEAQ. The CDR3 consists of 13 residues. CDR3 sequence: CASSFWDTGELFF. Written as DNA, the CDR3 is TGTGCCAGCAGCTTTTGGGACACCGGGGAGCTGTTTTTT.

This clone was detected once. The CDR3 sequence: CASSPRTGTYEQYF. CDR3 nucleotide sequence: TGTGCCAGTAGTCCCCGGACAGGGACCTACGAGCAGTACTTC. This chain joins TRBV19 and TRBJ2-7; TRBD1 agrees at 8 bases. CDR1 is LNHDA and CDR2 is SQIVND in the germline V gene (reference sequence). V dropped 5 bases and J dropped 2; count of bases not matched to a gene: 5. This CDR3 contains 14 residues.

This clone was seen a handful of times. The chain recombines TRBV6-1 with TRBJ1-5, with D unclear. The CDR3 consists of 14 residues. Trimming cost V 2 bases and J 7 bases, with 12 bases left between them. CDR1 is MNHNS, CDR2 SASEGT, per germline. The CDR3 loop is CASSESRVGQPQHF. CDR3 nucleotides: TGTGCCAGCAGTGAAAGTCGGGTTGGCCAGCCCCAGCATTTT.

The chain carries TRBV14 and TRBJ2-6, with no clear D. The CDR3 contains 16 residues. CDR1 and CDR2 from the germline V gene are SGHDN and FVKESK. The V gene lost 4 bases and the J gene lost 0 bases, with 10 bases spanning the gap. The CDR3 DNA is TGTGCCAGCAGCCCTCAGGTCAACTCTGGGGCCAACGTCCTGACTTTC. Its protein is CASSPQVNSGANVLTF. The full variable domain, in which reference TRBV14 and TRBJ2-6 provide the parts outside the CDR3, is EAGVTQFPSHSVIEKGQTVTLRCDPISGHDNLYWYRRVMGKEIKFLLHFVKESKQDESGMPNNRFLAERTGGTYSTLKVQPAELEDSGVYFCASSPQVNSGANVLTFGAGSRLTVL.

The chain recombines TRBV30 with TRBJ1-3; no clear D. CDR1 and CDR2 from the germline V gene are GTSNPN and SVGIG (reference sequence). Trimming stripped 5 bases from V and 7 bases from J, with 15 bases between. The CDR3 extends over 13 amino acids. The CDR3 DNA reads as TGTGCCTGGGGCCACTTAGGTCGGAACACCATATATTTT. Its translation is CAWGHLGRNTIYF.

This chain joins TRBV2 and TRBJ1-1; D is undetermined. V was shortened by 4 bases and J by 4 bases, with 7 bases between the two germline ends. The CDR3 is made up of 12 amino acids. The germline CDR1 and CDR2 sequences are SNHLY and FYNNEI. CDR3 nucleotides: TGTGCCAGCAGTGCTGGGGTCACTGAAGCTTTCTTT. It codes for CASSAGVTEAFF.

The CDR3 spells CSVLTGGMATDTQYF. The DNA for the CDR3 is TGCAGCGTTCTAACAGGGGGCATGGCCACAGATACGCAGTATTTT. The chain uses TRBV29-1 and TRBJ2-3, with 9 bases lining up with TRBD1. In germline, CDR1 is SQVTM, CDR2 ANQGSEA. Trimming removed 5 bases from V and 2 bases from J; junction bases left unmatched: 8. CDR3 length: 15 residues.

This clone was seen just once. This chain links TRBV11-1 with TRBJ2-7; 9 bases are shared with TRBD2. The germline V gene encodes CDR1 SGHAT and CDR2 FQDESV (reference sequence). Trimming removed 5 bases from V and 4 bases from J; junction bases left unmatched: 6. The length of the CDR3 is 14 residues. Here the CDR3 DNA reads TGTGCCAGCAGCGACGGACTAGCGTCGTACGAGCAGTACTTC. This gives the protein CASSDGLASYEQYF.

Only a few counts were recorded for this clone. This chain uses TRBV6-6 with TRBJ1-5; D is uncertain. The V gene lost 2 bases and the J gene lost 5 bases, with 7 bases spanning the gap. Germline V gene sequence: CDR1 MNHNY, CDR2 SVGAGI (reference sequence). The CDR3 sequence is 13 residues long. The CDR3 sequence: CASSYTSDQPQHF. The CDR3 DNA is TGTGCCAGCAGTTACACCAGCGATCAGCCCCAGCATTTT.

CDR3 in amino acids: CASTRGRAPDTQYF. The CDR3 DNA reads as TGTGCCAGTACCCGCGGGAGGGCCCCAGATACGCAGTATTTT. This chain links TRBV19 with TRBJ2-3, with 9 bases aligning to TRBD2. The CDR3 has 14 residues. The V gene's germline CDR1 is LNHDA and CDR2 SQIVND (reference sequence). Trimming removed 7 bases from V and 4 bases from J; junction bases left unmatched: 6.

The rearrangement links TRBV28 to TRBJ2-3, with D possibly being TRBD2 (5 bases). There are 15 residues in the CDR3. The germline V gene has CDR1 MDHEN and CDR2 SYDVKM. Trimming left V 2 bases short and J 2 bases short, with 11 bases between. The CDR3 DNA reads TGTGCCAGCAGTTTAAACCCAGCGGTCACAGATACGCAGTATTTT. It yields the protein CASSLNPAVTDTQYF.

The chain employs TRBV7-9 and TRBJ2-3, with 8 bases lining up with TRBD1. Germline V gene lookup returns CDR1 SEHNR and CDR2 FQNEAQ (reference sequence). V lost 5 bases and J lost 1; bases outside the gene matches: 8. The CDR3 totals 16 residues. The CDR3 region has the DNA TGTGCCAGCAGCCCGACAGGGGCAGCGCGCACAGATACGCAGTATTTT. Translating gives CASSPTGAARTDTQYF.

The chain joins TRBV6-1 to TRBJ1-2; D gene unclear. With 2 bases removed from V and 0 bases from J, the gap between germline ends came to 16 bases. CDR3 length: 17 residues. Germline CDR1 MNHNS, CDR2 SASEGT. In DNA form, the CDR3 reads TGTGCCAGCAGTGAATTTGGGGAGGTTTATCCTAACTATGGCTACACCTTC. Translated: CASSEFGEVYPNYGYTF.

This clone was found a few times. The chain links TRBV2 to TRBJ1-5; D uncertain. V gave up 6 bases and J gave up 4 bases, with 10 bases separating them. The CDR3 has 13 amino acids. From germline, CDR1 is SNHLY and CDR2 FYNNEI. The CDR3 region is CASRTEGNQPQHF. The CDR3 DNA reads TGTGCCAGCAGAACGGAGGGAAATCAGCCCCAGCATTTT.

The sample holds one count of this clone. The genes are TRBV18 and TRBJ1-2; tentatively, D is TRBD1 (6 bases). The V end lost 3 bases, the J end lost 8 bases, and 13 bases lay between the germline ends. The CDR3 covers 13 residues. The germline gives CDR1 KGHSH, CDR2 LQKENI. The DNA for the CDR3 is TGTGCCAGCTCACCGGCAGGGGAAGGAGGCTACACCTTC. The encoded protein is CASSPAGEGGYTF.

The chain is built from TRBV14 and TRBJ2-7; possibly TRBD1 or TRBD2 for D (5 bases each). This CDR3 comprises 14 residues. With 5 bases removed from V and 0 bases from J, the gap between germline ends came to 11 bases. The germline V gene has CDR1 SGHDN and CDR2 FVKESK. CDR3 sequence (DNA): TGTGCCAGCAGCAGGACAACTAGCTCCTACGAGCAGTACTTC. Protein product: CASSRTTSSYEQYF.

The chain uses TRBV6-1 and TRBJ2-2; D ambiguous. Germline V gene data show CDR1 as MNHNS and CDR2 as SASEGT. The length of the CDR3 is 14 residues. Trimming took off 8 bases at V and 0 bases at J, with 10 bases between the two ends. The CDR3 sequence: CASQTSANTGELFF. CDR3 coding DNA: TGTGCCAGCCAGACATCGGCGAACACCGGGGAGCTGTTTTTT.

The gene calls are TRBV6-6 and TRBJ2-7; the match to TRBD1 covers 7 bases. After removal of 6 bases from V and 0 bases from J, the junction contained 8 bases not matched to a gene. The CDR3 consists of 15 residues. Germline values: CDR1 MNHNY, CDR2 SVGAGI (reference sequence). CDR3 loop: CASRKPGQSSYEQYF. Here the CDR3 DNA reads TGTGCCAGCAGGAAACCGGGACAGAGCTCCTACGAGCAGTACTTC.

The chain combines TRBV7-8 with TRBJ2-1; 8 nucleotides match TRBD2. Germline V lookup: CDR1 SGHVS, CDR2 FQNEAQ. The trim removed 4 bases at V and 3 bases at J, leaving 8 bases unmatched. This CDR3 spans 16 amino acids. The CDR3 here is CASSSEGSGIYNEQFF. The CDR3 DNA follows: TGTGCCAGCAGCTCCGAGGGTAGCGGGATCTACAATGAGCAGTTCTTC.

The chain combines TRBV14 with TRBJ2-7; no firm D call. The CDR3 sequence is 12 residues long. Trimming removed 0 bases at V and 5 bases at J, with 5 bases between. Germline CDR1 reads SGHDN; CDR2 reads FVKESK. The DNA of the CDR3 is TGTGCCAGCAGCCAAGACGGCAACGAGCAGTACTTC. Translating it yields CASSQDGNEQYF.

This chain joins TRBV5-1 and TRBJ2-7; 7 bases align to TRBD1. Germline CDR1 and CDR2: SGHRS and YFSETQ. The CDR3 is 13 residues long. V lost 5 bases and J lost 4; bases outside the gene matches: 6. The CDR3 reads CASRGDRVYEQYF. As DNA, the CDR3 is TGCGCCAGCAGAGGTGACAGGGTGTACGAGCAGTACTTC.

J is TRBJ2-7 and V is TRBV5-4; 13 bases fit TRBD2. V trimming: 4 bases; J trimming: 4 bases; junction bases outside the gene matches: 5. The CDR3 is 15 residues long. Germline-derived CDR1 and CDR2 are SGHNT and YYREEE (reference sequence). DNA for the CDR3: TGTGCCAGCAGCCAGGGACTAGCGGGGCAGTACGAGCAGTACTTC. It translates to CASSQGLAGQYEQYF.

The chain uses TRBV6-5 and TRBJ1-2, with D possibly TRBD1 on 5 matching bases. In germline, CDR1 is MNHEY, CDR2 SVGAGI. The CDR3 loop spans 15 amino acids. With 10 bases removed from V and 2 bases from J, the gap between germline ends came to 20 bases. The CDR3 DNA is TGTGCCACCATCGGGAGAGCGGGGACGAACTATGGCTACACCTTC. Encoded protein: CATIGRAGTNYGYTF.

This chain connects TRBV25-1 to TRBJ1-5; D uncertain. The CDR3 runs 15 residues. The germline V gene encodes CDR1 MGHDK and CDR2 SYGVNS. V was pared by 2 bases and J by 2 bases, with 10 bases between. CDR3: CASSEKGRGNQPQHF. DNA for the CDR3: TGTGCCAGCAGTGAAAAGGGAAGGGGCAATCAGCCCCAGCATTTT.

On this clone: Within the sample, other DNA sequences also encode this same CDR3. The chain employs TRBV7-2 and TRBJ2-7; D gene unclear. Germline V gives CDR1 SGHTA, CDR2 FQGNSA. With 4 bases removed from V and 2 bases from J, the gap between germline ends came to 3 bases. The CDR3 loop spans 11 amino acids. CDR3 coding DNA: TGTGCCAGCAGCTCCGCCTACGAGCAGTACTTC. Protein sequence: CASSSAYEQYF. Looking up the rest from reference TRBV7-2 and TRBJ2-7 gives the full variable domain: GAGVSQSPSNKVTEKGKDVELRCDPISGHTALYWYRQSLGQGLEFLIYFQGNSAPDKSGLPSDRFSAERTGGSVSTLTIQRTQQEDSAVYLCASSSAYEQYFGPGTRLTVT.

This clone came up once. J is TRBJ2-1 and V is TRBV10-2; D tentatively reads TRBD1 or TRBD2 (5 bases each). V lost 6 bases to trimming and J lost 7 bases, with 16 bases between them. This CDR3 is built from 14 residues. CDR1 WSHSY and CDR2 SAAADI come from the germline V gene. The CDR3 nucleotides are TGCGCCAGCAGCCTTGACCCTGAGGGGAATGAGCAGTTCTTC. It specifies CASSLDPEGNEQFF.

This chain uses TRBV19 with TRBJ2-5, with TRBD2 as a possible D gene (6 bases). V was cut by 7 bases and J by 5 bases, with 14 bases left in between. Germline lookup yields CDR1 LNHDA and CDR2 SQIVND (reference sequence). The CDR3 covers 13 residues. Here the CDR3 reads CASTAGPTETQYF. CDR3 DNA sequence: TGTGCCAGTACCGCGGGACCCACGGAGACCCAGTACTTC. Supplemented by reference TRBV19 and TRBJ2-5, the full variable domain reads DGGITQSPKYLFRKEGQNVTLSCEQNLNHDAMYWYRQDPGQGLRLIYYSQIVNDFQKGDIAEGYSVSREKKESFPLTVTSAQKNPTAFYLCASTAGPTETQYFGPGTRLLVL.

The sample holds one count of this clone. The V call is TRBV10-1, the J call TRBJ1-1; no reliable D call. Germline V lookup: CDR1 WNHNN, CDR2 SYGVQD (reference sequence). V was clipped by 6 bases and J by 1 base, with 9 bases between them. This CDR3 is 13 amino acids long. CDR3 residues: CASRYEPNTEAFF. The CDR3 DNA follows: TGCGCCAGCAGGTACGAACCGAACACTGAAGCTTTCTTT.

A few counts support this clone. V and J are TRBV14 and TRBJ1-2, with 7 nucleotides matching TRBD1. This CDR3 has 14 amino acids. With 3 bases clipped from V and 8 bases from J, the junction kept 9 bases outside the gene matches. Per germline, CDR1 SGHDN and CDR2 FVKESK. For the CDR3, the DNA is TGTGCCAGCAGCCAGGAGACAGGGTTTGGGGGCTACACCTTC. This translates into CASSQETGFGGYTF.

This clone was picked up a small number of times. The V gene is TRBV29-1, the J gene TRBJ1-1; 7 bases match TRBD1. Per germline, CDR1 SQVTM and CDR2 ANQGSEA. V lost 8 bases to trimming and J lost 5 bases; unmatched junction nucleotides: 5. The CDR3 sequence is 11 residues long. CDR3 residues: CSTNRGTEAFF. CDR3 in DNA: TGCAGCACTAACAGGGGAACTGAAGCTTTCTTT.

This rearrangement joins TRBV2 to TRBJ2-5; D is undetermined. Trimming took off 7 bases at V and 5 bases at J, with 17 bases between the two ends. Germline values: CDR1 SNHLY, CDR2 FYNNEI. The CDR3 length is 14 residues. For the CDR3, the DNA is TGTGCCAGCATCGTCCGAGAACTGGGGGAGACCCAGTACTTC. Residues: CASIVRELGETQYF.